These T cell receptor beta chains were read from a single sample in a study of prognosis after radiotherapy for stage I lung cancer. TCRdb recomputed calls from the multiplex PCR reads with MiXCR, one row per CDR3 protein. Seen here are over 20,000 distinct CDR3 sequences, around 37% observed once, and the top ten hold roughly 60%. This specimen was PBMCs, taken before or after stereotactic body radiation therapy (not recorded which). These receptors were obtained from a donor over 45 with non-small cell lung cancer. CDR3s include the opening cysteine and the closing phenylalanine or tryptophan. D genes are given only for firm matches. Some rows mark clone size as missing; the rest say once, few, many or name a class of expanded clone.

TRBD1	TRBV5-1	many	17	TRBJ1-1	CASSSGQGRLKNTEAFF	TGCGCCAGCAGCTCGGGACAGGGGAGATTGAAGAACACTGAAGCTTTCTTT
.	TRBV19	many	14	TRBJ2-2	CASSPLLAVGELFF	TGTGCCAGTAGTCCTCTCTTGGCCGTGGGGGAGCTGTTTTTT
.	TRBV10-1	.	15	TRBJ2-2	CASSESAENTGELFF	TGCGCCAGCAGTGAAAGTGCAGAAAACACCGGGGAGCTGTTTTTT
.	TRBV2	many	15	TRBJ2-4	CASIPSRVAKNIQYF	TGTGCCAGCATCCCGTCCCGCGTCGCCAAAAACATTCAGTACTTC
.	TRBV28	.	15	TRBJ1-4	CASSLGGADEEKLFF	TGTGCCAGCAGTTTAGGAGGGGCAGATGAGGAAAAACTGTTTTTT
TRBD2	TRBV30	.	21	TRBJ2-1	CAWRVFRGDFSGGGEDNEQFF	TGTGCCTGGAGAGTATTCCGAGGGGATTTTAGCGGGGGGGGAGAAGACAATGAGCAGTTCTTC
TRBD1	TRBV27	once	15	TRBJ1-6	CASSLEGAHNSPLHF	TGTGCCAGCAGTTTAGAGGGGGCGCATAATTCACCCCTCCACTTT
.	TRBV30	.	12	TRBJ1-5	CAWKAGSQPQHF	TGTGCCTGGAAGGCAGGGTCTCAGCCCCAGCATTTT
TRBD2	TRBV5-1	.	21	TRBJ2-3	CASSLEFGLAGAEGTTDTQYF	TGCGCCAGCAGCTTGGAGTTTGGACTAGCGGGAGCAGAAGGGACCACAGATACGCAGTATTTT
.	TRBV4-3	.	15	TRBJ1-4	CASSHSAGRYEKLFF	TGCGCCAGCAGCCATTCTGCCGGGAGATATGAAAAACTGTTTTTT
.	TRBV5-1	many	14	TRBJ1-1	CASSLGGTSTEAFF	TGCGCCAGCAGCTTGGGGGGCACAAGCACTGAAGCTTTCTTT
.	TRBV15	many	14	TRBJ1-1	CATSRARAGTEAFF	TGTGCCACCAGCAGAGCCAGGGCTGGCACTGAAGCTTTCTTT
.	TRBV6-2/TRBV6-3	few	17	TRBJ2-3	CASSEWMGGKDGDTQYF	TGTGCCAGCAGTGAGTGGATGGGCGGGAAGGACGGGGATACGCAGTATTTT
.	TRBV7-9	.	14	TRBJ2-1	CASSLEGGGYEQFF	TGTGCCAGCAGCTTAGAGGGGGGCGGGTATGAGCAGTTCTTC
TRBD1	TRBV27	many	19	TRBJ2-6	CASSPSDRVRVRGANVLTF	TGTGCCAGCAGTCCATCGGACAGGGTGAGGGTGCGTGGGGCCAACGTCCTGACTTTC
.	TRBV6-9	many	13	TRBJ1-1	CASSYGGQLEAFF	TGTGCCAGCAGTTACGGGGGGCAGCTTGAAGCTTTCTTT
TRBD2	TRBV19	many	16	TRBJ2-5	CASSGSGTSGAETQYF	TGTGCCAGTAGTGGGTCCGGGACTAGCGGGGCCGAGACCCAGTACTTC
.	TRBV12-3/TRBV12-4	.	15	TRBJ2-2	CASSFGQGSTGELFF	TGTGCCAGCAGTTTCGGGCAGGGGAGCACCGGGGAGCTGTTTTTT
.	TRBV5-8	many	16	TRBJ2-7	CASSSFPGPGSVKEYF	TGTGCCAGCAGCTCCTTTCCGGGCCCCGGATCGGTAAAGGAGTACTTC
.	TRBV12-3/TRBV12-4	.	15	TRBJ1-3	CASSLGGDRGNTIYF	TGTGCCAGCAGTTTGGGAGGCGACCGTGGAAACACCATATATTTT
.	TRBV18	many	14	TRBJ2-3	CASSPTGRADTQYF	TGTGCCAGCTCACCCACCGGGCGGGCAGATACGCAGTATTTT
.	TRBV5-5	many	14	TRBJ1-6	CASSFGQSFSPLHF	TGTGCCAGCAGCTTTGGCCAATCCTTTTCTCCCCTCCACTTT
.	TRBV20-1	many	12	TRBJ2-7	CSAGGGDYEQYF	TGCAGTGCTGGCGGGGGCGACTACGAGCAGTACTTC
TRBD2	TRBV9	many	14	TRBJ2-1	CASSKTSGIGEQFF	TGTGCCAGCAGCAAGACTAGCGGGATAGGAGAGCAGTTCTTC
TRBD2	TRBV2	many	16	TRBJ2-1	CASSVPLAGGTNEQFF	TGTGCCAGCAGTGTTCCCCTAGCGGGGGGGACCAATGAGCAGTTCTTC
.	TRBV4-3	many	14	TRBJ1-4	CASSQDIKGKKLFF	TGCGCCAGCAGCCAAGATATTAAAGGGAAAAAACTGTTTTTT
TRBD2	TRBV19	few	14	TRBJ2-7	CASNEAGGPYEQYF	TGTGCCAGTAATGAAGCGGGAGGGCCCTACGAGCAGTACTTC
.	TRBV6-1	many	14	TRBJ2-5	CASSGWSSQETQYF	TGTGCCAGCAGTGGGTGGAGCAGCCAAGAGACCCAGTACTTC
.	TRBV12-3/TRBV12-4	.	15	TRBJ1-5	CASSFGETYGQPQHF	TGTGCCAGCAGTTTTGGGGAGACGTACGGGCAGCCCCAGCATTTT
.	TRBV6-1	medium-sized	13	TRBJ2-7	CASTRGPSYEQYF	TGTGCCAGCACCCGCGGACCGTCCTACGAGCAGTACTTC
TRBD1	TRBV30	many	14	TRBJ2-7	CACIRQGNSYEQYF	TGTGCCTGTATTAGACAGGGGAATTCCTACGAGCAGTACTTC
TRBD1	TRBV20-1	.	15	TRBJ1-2	CSARDPGQLFYGYTF	TGCAGTGCTAGAGATCCGGGACAGCTTTTCTATGGCTACACCTTC
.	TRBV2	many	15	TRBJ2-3	CASSVGLTSTDTQYF	TGTGCCAGCAGTGTTGGACTGACTAGCACAGATACGCAGTATTTT
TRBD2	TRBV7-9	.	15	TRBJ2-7	CASSPIAGPSYEQYF	TGTGCCAGCAGCCCGATAGCGGGACCCTCCTACGAGCAGTACTTC